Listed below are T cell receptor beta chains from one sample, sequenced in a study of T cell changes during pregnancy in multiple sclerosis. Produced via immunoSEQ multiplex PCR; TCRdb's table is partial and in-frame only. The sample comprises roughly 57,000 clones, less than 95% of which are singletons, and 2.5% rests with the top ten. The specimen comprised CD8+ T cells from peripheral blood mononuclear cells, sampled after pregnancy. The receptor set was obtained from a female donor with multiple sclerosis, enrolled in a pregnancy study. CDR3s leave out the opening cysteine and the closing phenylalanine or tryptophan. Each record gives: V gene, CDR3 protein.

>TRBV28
ASSLNPGSLNNEQF
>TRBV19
ASSIGSGLNEQF
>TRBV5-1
ASSSGLANEQF
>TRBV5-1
ASRTTGGAAGELF
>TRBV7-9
ASSHDPGQRGVY
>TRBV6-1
ASSEGPRIIYNEQF
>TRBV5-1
ASSAGTGNTEAF
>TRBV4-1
ASSQDDRGYGYT
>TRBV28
ASSSRTGEDEKLF
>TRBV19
ASSYYAASSYEQY
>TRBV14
ASSQDLTSLDEQY
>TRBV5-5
ASSPPTGLSMNTEAF
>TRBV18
ASSERQAAYEQY
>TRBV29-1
SVVDRSTSYEQY
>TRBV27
ASSLFQGTRHYEQF
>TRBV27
ASSFYRSAMGYT
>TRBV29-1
SVDTRREQY
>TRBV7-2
ASSRDVQRDPPVEQY
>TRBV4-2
ASSQISADSYEQY
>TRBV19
ASSIIWDRAYEQY
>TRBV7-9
ASSHGTSEDEQY
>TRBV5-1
ASSLYAGGTQETQY
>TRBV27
ASSPWRGGEQY
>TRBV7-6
ASSPSGGPGYEQY
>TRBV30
AWDRPRGEQY
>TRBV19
ASSGGENYGYT
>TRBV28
ASSAVFETQY
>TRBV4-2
ASSQTGTSGSNEQF
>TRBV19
ASSIVASGSEQY
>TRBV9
ASSVGGGTSYSTDTQY
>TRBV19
ASNDRASYNQPQH